The clone carrying this T cell receptor beta chain is a singleton in its sample. The antigen remains undetermined. Since a much larger clone is just one base distant, this may be a read error. This record belongs to a study of CD8 T cells in ankylosing spondylitis. General study results and limits: Significant enrichment of disease-linked clones was reported in matched ankylosing spondylitis synovial fluid. Some motif variants were previously reported in reactive arthritis synovial fluid and blood.

In germline, CDR1 is MNHNS, CDR2 SASEGT. The V and J ends lost 5 bases and 7 bases, in that order; junction bases with no gene match: 12. This CDR3 is 15 amino acids long. TCRdb re-derived calls from the 5' RACE reads in MiXCR, one entry per CDR3 protein. The data contain hundreds of thousands of distinct CDR3 sequences, about 26% of them singletons. The sequencing input was blood, either unsorted or a sorted T cell fraction (not recorded which). The source is a male donor with ankylosing spondylitis or in good health (not recorded which). The chain uses TRBV6-1 and TRBJ1-2, with TRBD1 matching over 8 bases. The CDR3 DNA follows: TGTGCCAGCAGTCGACGGACAGGGTGGGACTCTGGCTACACCTTC. This sequence encodes CASSRRTGWDSGYTF.